These T cell receptor beta chains were read from a single sample in a study of T cell responses to AZD1222 COVID-19 vaccine. Data came from immunoSEQ multiplex PCR; TCRdb stores just in-frame clones and leaves some out. This sample yields 55,000 to 75,000 clones, of which 85% are seen a single time; about a fifth belongs to the top ten. This specimen consisted of peripheral blood, obtained on day 0 of AZD1222 vaccination. Receptor source: an adult in good health. CDR3s include the opening cysteine and the closing phenylalanine or tryptophan. Each record gives: D gene, J gene, V gene, CDR3 protein, CDR3 DNA. The D gene is left open where the match is weak.

-	TRBJ2-3	TRBV6-5	CATRGEGRLTDTQYF	TGTGCCACAAGGGGGGAGGGCCGATTGACAGATACGCAGTATTTT
TRBD1	TRBJ1-1	TRBV20-1	CSASGGQGQGIATEAFF	TGCAGTGCTAGTGGAGGTCAAGGACAGGGGATTGCAACTGAAGCTTTCTTT
TRBD1	TRBJ2-7	TRBV27	CASSSKTGPYEQYF	TGTGCCAGCAGTTCCAAGACAGGGCCCTACGAGCAGTACTTC
TRBD2	TRBJ2-1	TRBV10-1	CASSHGLAGVVDEQFF	TGCGCCAGCAGTCATGGACTAGCGGGAGTGGTCGATGAGCAGTTCTTC
-	TRBJ2-1	TRBV4-2	CASSQEHRASYNEQFF	TGTGCCAGCAGCCAAGAACATAGGGCTTCCTACAATGAGCAGTTCTTC
TRBD2	TRBJ2-1	TRBV6-2/TRBV6-3	CASSPTSGGRDEQFF	TGTGCCAGCAGCCCTACTAGCGGGGGTAGGGATGAGCAGTTCTTC
-	TRBJ2-5	TRBV5-1	CASSLGSALQETQYF	TGCGCCAGCAGCCTCGGAAGCGCACTCCAAGAGACCCAGTACTTC
TRBD2	TRBJ2-1	TRBV9	CASSVVRAGASYNEQFF	TGTGCCAGCAGCGTAGTTCGAGCGGGGGCCTCGTACAATGAGCAGTTCTTC
TRBD2	TRBJ2-5	TRBV11-3	CASSQTPTGGASDKTQYF	TGTGCCAGCAGCCAGACCCCGACGGGGGGGGCAAGCGATAAGACCCAGTACTTC
TRBD2	TRBJ2-3	TRBV5-1	CASSFGLAGTTDTQYF	TGCGCCAGCAGCTTCGGACTAGCGGGGACAACAGATACGCAGTATTTT
-	TRBJ1-2	TRBV6-1	CASSERGYGYTF	TGTGCCAGCAGTGAGAGAGGCTATGGCTACACCTTC